The T cell receptor (beta chain) under discussion was sequenced for a study of blood T cell repertoires in COVID-19. Per the germline V gene, CDR1 is SGHTA and CDR2 is FQGNSA. Trimming removed 6 bases from V and 2 bases from J; junction bases left unmatched: 10. The CDR3 is 17 amino acids. This clone has only a few counts. The method was immunoSEQ multiplex PCR; TCRdb's version includes in-frame clones alone and lacks a portion of them. This table holds tens of thousands of clones, 80% to 85% found once. This clonotype was obtained from a woman of 80 years or more with active or convalescent COVID-19. V and J are TRBV7-2 and TRBJ2-3, with TRBD2 matching 11 bases. Sequencing used peripheral blood. The CDR3 DNA sequence: TGTGCCAGCAGGATAGGAATAGCGGGGGGGAACACAGATACGCAGTATTTT. Translating gives CASRIGIAGGNTDTQYF.